This entry describes one TCR beta chain. These data come from a study of blood T cell repertoires in COVID-19. Study details: COVID-19 samples from acute and convalescent phases originated in the United States, Italy and Spain.

After removal of 0 bases from V and 5 bases from J, the junction contained 8 bases not matched to a gene. The CDR3 covers 17 residues. The germline gives CDR1 LGHDT, CDR2 YNNKEL (reference sequence). Assay: immunoSEQ multiplex PCR; the TCRdb copy retains only in-frame clones and omits some. The data show fewer than 300,000 clones, 84% seen once. The source material was peripheral blood. The receptor comes from a human donor with COVID-19, enrolled during active disease. The donor label of this sample is uncertain. The chain carries TRBV3-1 (or the pseudogene TRBV3-2) and TRBJ2-1, with 9 bases identical to TRBD2. CDR3 residues: CASSQDPGLAWNNEQFF. CDR3 nucleotide sequence: TGTGCCAGCAGCCAAGATCCGGGACTAGCTTGGAACAATGAGCAGTTCTTC.